This T cell receptor beta chain was observed in a study of blood T cell repertoires in COVID-19. Across the whole study: Material from acute and convalescent COVID-19 was sourced from the United States, Italy and Spain.

Losses at the gene ends were 6 bases for V and 6 bases for J; bases not matched to a gene: 4. Germline V gene sequence: CDR1 SGHAT, CDR2 FQDESV (reference sequence). This CDR3 is 12 amino acids long. Under the authors' procedure: Reference gene primer amplification yielded estimated nucleated cell counts. The data were produced by immunoSEQ multiplex PCR, yet TCRdb's version contains in-frame clones alone and is incomplete. V and J calls and clone size are given by that table; D and trimming were obtained from the DNA. This table holds 300,000 to 500,000 clones, roughly 90% found once. The J gene is TRBJ1-2, the V gene TRBV11-1; 7 nucleotides match TRBD1. The sample consisted of PBMCs or T cells enriched from blood (not recorded which). The sequence came from a woman aged 25 to 39 with acute COVID-19. The CDR3 here is CASSRTGDGYTF. In nucleotides, the CDR3 is TGTGCCAGCAGTCGGACAGGCGATGGCTACACCTTC.